The 10 T cell receptor beta chains below all came from one sample that was sequenced in a study of cytomegalovirus exposure and HLA in healthy donors. The study ran its PCR with 60 Vbeta and 13 Jbeta primers. Using immunoSEQ multiplex PCR, the repertoire was profiled, and TCRdb retains in-frame clones only, with some absent. Its table lists under 200,000 clones. The sequencing input was PBMCs. The receptors derive from a man aged 30 to 39 in good health and CMV-seronegative.

J is TRBJ1-3 and V is TRBV6-1, with TRBD1 matching 9 bases. The CDR3 is 17 residues long. Losses at the gene ends were 2 bases for V and 0 bases for J; bases not matched to a gene: 5. Germline values: CDR1 MNHNS, CDR2 SASEGT. CDR3 DNA sequence: TGTGCCAGCAGTGAACCGACAGGGGGTGTCTCTGGAAACACCATATATTTT. Amino acids: CASSEPTGGVSGNTIYF.

The V gene is TRBV6-1, the J gene TRBJ1-6; 9 bases fit TRBD1. CDR1 MNHNS and CDR2 SASEGT come from the germline V gene. The CDR3 consists of 18 residues. J gave up 0 bases and V 1 base, and 4 bases lay outside the gene matches. The CDR3 DNA is TGTGCCAGCAGTGAAGTATGGACAGGGGTCTCCTATAATTCACCCCTCCACTTT. Its translation: CASSEVWTGVSYNSPLHF.

The gene calls are TRBV5-8 and TRBJ1-5; maybe TRBD1 (6 bases). There are 16 residues in the CDR3. Looked up from germline, CDR1 is SGHTS and CDR2 is YDEGEE. V lost 3 bases and J 3 bases, leaving 16 bases between the germline ends. The CDR3 DNA reads TGTGCCAGCAGCTCCGGTTCCGGGACAAACAATCAGCCCCAGCATTTT. Its translation is CASSSGSGTNNQPQHF. Full variable domain (remainder filled in from reference TRBV5-8 and TRBJ1-5): EAGVTQSPTHLIKTRGQQATLRCSPISGHTSVYWYQQALGLGLQFLLWYDEGEERNRGNFPPRFSGRQFPNYSSELNVNALELEDSALYLCASSSGSGTNNQPQHFGDGTRLSIL.

V is TRBV10-3 and J is TRBJ1-1, with 7 nucleotides matching TRBD1. Germline CDR1 is ENHRY and CDR2 is SYGVKD. This CDR3 region has 13 residues. Trimming at V came to 10 bases and at J to 1 base, leaving 6 bases not matched to a gene. The DNA for the CDR3 is TGTGCCACTCTACAGGGGAGGAACACTGAAGCTTTCTTT. It translates to CATLQGRNTEAFF.

This chain links TRBV9 with TRBJ2-1; 8 bases agree with TRBD2. The CDR3 runs to 16 residues. Germline V gene sequence: CDR1 SGDLS, CDR2 YYNGEE. The ends lost 6 bases at V and 9 bases at J; junction bases unmatched: 17. This CDR3 reads CASTTSGVAGIGEQFF. The CDR3 DNA follows: TGTGCCAGCACCACCAGCGGGGTAGCGGGAATTGGTGAGCAGTTCTTC.

Written as DNA, the CDR3 is TGTGCCAGCAGCTTGGAGGCGGTCCAGAGCTCTGGAAACACCATATATTTT. It is translated as CASSLEAVQSSGNTIYF. The gene calls are TRBV5-4 and TRBJ1-3; D ambiguous. Trimming took off 0 bases at V and 0 bases at J, with 13 bases between the two ends. This CDR3 region has 17 residues. Germline loops: CDR1 SGHNT, CDR2 YYREEE (reference sequence).

This chain joins TRBV5-1 and TRBJ2-3; D gene ambiguous. The length of the CDR3 is 14 residues. Per the germline V gene, CDR1 is SGHRS and CDR2 is YFSETQ. V lost 5 bases and J 3 bases, leaving 13 bases between the germline ends. The CDR3 nucleotides read TGCGCCAGCAGTGTGGCGGAGACGACAGATACGCAGTATTTT. The encoded protein is CASSVAETTDTQYF.

This clone is identified as medium-sized (0.01 to 0.1%) from frequency. The J gene is TRBJ1-2, the V gene TRBV10-2, with D unresolved. CDR1 WSHSY and CDR2 SAAADI come from the germline V gene. Trimming cost V 7 bases and J 0 bases, with 9 bases left between them. The CDR3 covers 13 residues. CDR3 sequence (DNA): TGCGCCAGCAATCCGACACCTAACTATGGCTACACCTTC. Amino acids: CASNPTPNYGYTF.

The rearrangement links TRBV5-1 to TRBJ2-7, with 9 bases lining up with TRBD1. Trimming removed 4 bases from V and 2 bases from J; junction bases left unmatched: 10. The V gene's germline CDR1 is SGHRS and CDR2 YFSETQ. This CDR3 is 16 amino acids long. The CDR3 DNA follows: TGCGCCAGCAGCCGGACCCCCGGGACAGGGACCTACGAGCAGTACTTC. Amino acids: CASSRTPGTGTYEQYF.

The gene calls are TRBV27 and TRBJ1-5, with 8 bases matching TRBD1. The CDR3 extends over 15 amino acids. V shed 6 bases and J 1 base; nucleotides not matched to a gene: 5. CDR1 and CDR2 from the germline V gene are MNHEY and SMNVEV (reference sequence). The CDR3 bases are TGTGCCAGCAGCCCCAGGGGGCTCAGCAATCAGCCCCAGCATTTT. This sequence encodes CASSPRGLSNQPQHF.